A selection of T cell receptor beta chains follows, all from one sample in a study of T-cell reconstitution after alpha-beta-depleted transplantation in children. Each CDR3 protein gets one entry after TCRdb re-called the PCR reads with MiXCR. The table shows about 400,000 distinct CDR3 sequences, with 10% to 15% occurring only once. This specimen was PBMCs, taken from the stem cell graft. These receptors were taken from a human donor who donated a stem cell graft to a child with Fanconi anemia. The CDR3 runs from the conserved cysteine through the conserved F or W. Each record gives: V gene, D gene, clone size, J gene, CDR3 protein, CDR3 DNA. D genes are given only for firm matches. Only some rows state a clone size, as once, few, many or a class for expanded clones.

>TRBV10-2|TRBD2|-|TRBJ2-1
CASSFQREGEQFF
TGCGCCAGCAGTTTCCAGCGGGAAGGTGAGCAGTTCTTC
>TRBV20-1|TRBD1|-|TRBJ1-6
CSARDTGADNSPLHF
TGCAGTGCTAGAGATACAGGGGCGGATAATTCACCCCTCCACTTT
>TRBV29-1|-|many|TRBJ1-1
CSVEYIQGTAFF
TGCAGCGTTGAGTATATTCAGGGTACGGCTTTCTTT
>TRBV20-1|-|-|TRBJ2-2
CSARDKSGVKAGELFF
TGCAGTGCTAGAGATAAATCGGGGGTTAAGGCCGGGGAGCTGTTTTTT
>TRBV12-3/TRBV12-4|TRBD2|-|TRBJ2-1
CASSRTSGGFDEQFF
TGTGCCAGCAGCAGAACTAGCGGGGGGTTCGATGAGCAGTTCTTC
>TRBV28|-|-|TRBJ2-1
CASSLRAYSSYNEQFF
TGTGCCAGCAGTTTAAGGGCCTATAGCTCCTACAATGAGCAGTTCTTC
>TRBV5-5|-|-|TRBJ2-5
CASSSGLQRETQYF
TGTGCCAGCAGCTCAGGACTCCAGAGGGAGACCCAGTACTTC
>TRBV6-1|-|many|TRBJ2-3
CASSEAGETDTQYF
TGTGCCAGCAGTGAAGCGGGGGAGACAGATACGCAGTATTTT
>TRBV4-3|-|-|TRBJ1-1
CASSQETGLTAFF
TGCGCCAGCAGCCAAGAAACAGGGTTGACTGCTTTCTTT
>TRBV29-1|-|-|TRBJ2-5
CSVELRGIGETQYF
TGCAGCGTTGAGTTACGGGGTATCGGAGAGACCCAGTACTTC
>TRBV5-1|TRBD1|few|TRBJ2-1
CASSFGQGVLDEQFF
TGCGCCAGCAGCTTCGGGCAGGGGGTATTGGATGAGCAGTTCTTC
>TRBV7-8|TRBD2|many|TRBJ2-5
CASSLAGGYQETQYF
TGTGCCAGCAGCCTAGCGGGGGGGTACCAAGAGACCCAGTACTTC
>TRBV7-9|-|few|TRBJ1-1
CASSPPGDKAFF
TGTGCCAGCAGCCCGCCGGGGGATAAAGCTTTCTTT
>TRBV20-1|TRBD2|few|TRBJ2-1
CSARGGVNEQFF
TGCAGTGCTAGGGGAGGGGTTAATGAGCAGTTCTTC
>TRBV3-1|-|-|TRBJ1-2
CASSRDGLNYGYTF
TGTGCCAGCAGCCGGGACGGACTTAACTATGGCTACACCTTC
>TRBV20-1|-|-|TRBJ2-1
CSARDQSEREQFF
TGCAGTGCTAGAGATCAAAGTGAGCGGGAGCAGTTCTTC
>TRBV6-1|-|few|TRBJ1-2
CASSVPDYYGYTF
TGTGCCAGCAGTGTCCCCGACTACTATGGCTACACCTTC
>TRBV7-2|TRBD2|-|TRBJ2-3
CASSLAQGSGGRTDTQYF
TGTGCCAGCAGCTTAGCGCAGGGTAGCGGGGGGAGAACAGATACGCAGTATTTT
>TRBV29-1|-|-|TRBJ1-2
CSVEGQRRTF
TGCAGCGTTGAAGGTCAGAGGCGCACCTTC
>TRBV20-1|TRBD2|-|TRBJ2-1
CSASLSFSGGGDEQFF
TGCAGTGCTAGTTTATCGTTCAGTGGCGGGGGGGATGAGCAGTTCTTC
>TRBV28|-|-|TRBJ1-3
CASWQGSGNTIYF
TGTGCCAGCTGGCAGGGCTCTGGAAACACCATATATTTT
>TRBV25-1|-|few|TRBJ1-1
CASCGTGANTEAFF
TGTGCCAGCTGCGGGACCGGGGCGAACACTGAAGCTTTCTTT
>TRBV11-2|-|few|TRBJ2-3
CASSLESGGTDTQYF
TGTGCCAGCAGCTTAGAGAGTGGGGGAACAGATACGCAGTATTTT
>TRBV15|TRBD1|few|TRBJ2-1
CATSRHSGTANNEQFF
TGTGCCACCAGCAGACATTCCGGGACAGCGAACAATGAGCAGTTCTTC